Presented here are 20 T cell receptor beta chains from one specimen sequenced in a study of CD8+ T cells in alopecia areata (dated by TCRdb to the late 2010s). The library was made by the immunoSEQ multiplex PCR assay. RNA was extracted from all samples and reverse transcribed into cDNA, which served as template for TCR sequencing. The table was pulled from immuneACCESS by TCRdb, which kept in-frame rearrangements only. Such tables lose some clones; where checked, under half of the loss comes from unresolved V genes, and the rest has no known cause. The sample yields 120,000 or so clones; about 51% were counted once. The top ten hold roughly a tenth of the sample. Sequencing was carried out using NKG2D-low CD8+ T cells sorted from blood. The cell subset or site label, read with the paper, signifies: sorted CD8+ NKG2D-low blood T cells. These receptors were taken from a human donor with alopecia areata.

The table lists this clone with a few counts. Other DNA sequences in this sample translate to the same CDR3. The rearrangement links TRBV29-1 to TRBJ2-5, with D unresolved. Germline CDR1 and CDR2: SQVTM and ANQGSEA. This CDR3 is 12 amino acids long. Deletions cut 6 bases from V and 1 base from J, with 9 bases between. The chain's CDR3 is CSVTGIQETQYF. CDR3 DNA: TGCAGCGTCACCGGTATCCAAGAGACCCAGTACTTC.

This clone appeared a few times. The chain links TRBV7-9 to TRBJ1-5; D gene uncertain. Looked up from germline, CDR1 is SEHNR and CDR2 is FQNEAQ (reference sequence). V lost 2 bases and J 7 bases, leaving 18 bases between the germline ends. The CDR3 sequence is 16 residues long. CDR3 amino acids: CASSLSGGEAEQPQHF. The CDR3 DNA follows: TGTGCCAGCAGCTTATCGGGCGGGGAGGCAGAGCAGCCCCAGCATTTT.

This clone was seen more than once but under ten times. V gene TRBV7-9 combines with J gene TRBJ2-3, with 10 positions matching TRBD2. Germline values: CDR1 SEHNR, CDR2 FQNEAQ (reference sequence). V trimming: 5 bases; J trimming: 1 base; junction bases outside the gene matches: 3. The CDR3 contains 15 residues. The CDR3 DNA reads TGTGCCAGCAGCCTCGGGACTAGCGGCACAGATACGCAGTATTTT. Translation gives CASSLGTSGTDTQYF. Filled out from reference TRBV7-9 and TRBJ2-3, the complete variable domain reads DTGVSQNPRHKITKRGQNVTFRCDPISEHNRLYWYRQTLGQGPEFLTYFQNEAQLEKSRLLSDRFSAERPKGSFSTLEIQRTEQGDSAMYLCASSLGTSGTDTQYFGPGTRLTVL.

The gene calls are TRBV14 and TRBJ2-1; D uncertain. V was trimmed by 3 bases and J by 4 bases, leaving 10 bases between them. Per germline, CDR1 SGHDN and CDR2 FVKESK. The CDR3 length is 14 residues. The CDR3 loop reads CASSQSGRYNEQFF. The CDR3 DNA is TGTGCCAGCAGCCAGTCGGGCCGTTACAATGAGCAGTTCTTC.

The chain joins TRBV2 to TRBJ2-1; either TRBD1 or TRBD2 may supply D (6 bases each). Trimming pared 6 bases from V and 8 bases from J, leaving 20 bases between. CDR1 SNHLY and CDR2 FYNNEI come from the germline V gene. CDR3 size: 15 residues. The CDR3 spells CASRQEGGKAHEQFF. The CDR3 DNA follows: TGTGCCAGCAGACAAGAGGGGGGAAAAGCTCATGAGCAGTTCTTC.

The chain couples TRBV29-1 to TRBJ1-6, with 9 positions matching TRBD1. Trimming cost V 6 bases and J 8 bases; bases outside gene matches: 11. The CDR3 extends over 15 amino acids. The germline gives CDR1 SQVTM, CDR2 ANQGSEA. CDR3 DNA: TGCAGCGTGGACCTATTGACAGGGGGGGATTCACCCCTCCACTTT. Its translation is CSVDLLTGGDSPLHF.

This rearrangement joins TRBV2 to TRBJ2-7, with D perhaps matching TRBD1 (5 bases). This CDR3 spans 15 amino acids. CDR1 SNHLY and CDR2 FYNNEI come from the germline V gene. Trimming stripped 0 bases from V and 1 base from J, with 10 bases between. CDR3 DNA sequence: TGTGCCAGCAGTGAAGCGTCACAGGAGTCCTACGAGCAGTACTTC. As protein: CASSEASQESYEQYF.

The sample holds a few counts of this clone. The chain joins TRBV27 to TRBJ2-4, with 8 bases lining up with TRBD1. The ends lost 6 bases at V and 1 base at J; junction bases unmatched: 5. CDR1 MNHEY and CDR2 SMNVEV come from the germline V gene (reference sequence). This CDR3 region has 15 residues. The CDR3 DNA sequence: TGTGCCAGCAGCCCCAGGGGGCAGGCCAAAAACATTCAGTACTTC. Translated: CASSPRGQAKNIQYF.

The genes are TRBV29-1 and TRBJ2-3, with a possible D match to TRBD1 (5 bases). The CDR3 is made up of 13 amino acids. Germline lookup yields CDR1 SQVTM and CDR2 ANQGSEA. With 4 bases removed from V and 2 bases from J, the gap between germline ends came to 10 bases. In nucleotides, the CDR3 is TGCAGCGTTGTTGGGGCTTACACAGATACGCAGTATTTT. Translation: CSVVGAYTDTQYF.

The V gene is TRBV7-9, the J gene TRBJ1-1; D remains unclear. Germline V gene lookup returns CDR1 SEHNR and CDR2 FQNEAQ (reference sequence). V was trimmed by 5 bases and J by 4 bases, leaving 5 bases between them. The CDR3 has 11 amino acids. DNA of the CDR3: TGTGCCAGCAGCCCTAGCACTGAAGCTTTCTTT. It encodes CASSPSTEAFF.

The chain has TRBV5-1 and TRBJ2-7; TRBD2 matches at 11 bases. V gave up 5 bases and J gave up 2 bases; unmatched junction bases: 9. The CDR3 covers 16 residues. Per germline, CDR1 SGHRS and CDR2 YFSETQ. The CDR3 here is CASRPLAGGKAYEQYF. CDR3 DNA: TGCGCCAGCAGACCCCTAGCGGGAGGTAAGGCCTACGAGCAGTACTTC.

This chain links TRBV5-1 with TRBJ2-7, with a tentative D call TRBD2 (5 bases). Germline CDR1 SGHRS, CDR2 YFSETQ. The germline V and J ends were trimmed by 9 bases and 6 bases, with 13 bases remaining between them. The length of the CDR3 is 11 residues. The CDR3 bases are TGCGCCACCTCCGAGGGTCGCGAGCAGTACTTC. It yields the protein CATSEGREQYF.

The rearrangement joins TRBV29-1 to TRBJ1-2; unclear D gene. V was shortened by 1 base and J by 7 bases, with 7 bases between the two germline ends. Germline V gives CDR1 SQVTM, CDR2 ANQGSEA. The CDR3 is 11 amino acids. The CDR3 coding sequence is TGCAGCGTTGAAGGAGGGAGTGGCTACACCTTC. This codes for CSVEGGSGYTF.

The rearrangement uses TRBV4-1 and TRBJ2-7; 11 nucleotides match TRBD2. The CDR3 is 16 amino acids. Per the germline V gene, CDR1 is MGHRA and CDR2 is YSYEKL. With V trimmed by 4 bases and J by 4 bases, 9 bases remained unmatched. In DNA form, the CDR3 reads TGCGCCAGCAGCCCAACAATAGCGGGAGGGTTGTACGAGCAGTACTTC. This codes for CASSPTIAGGLYEQYF.

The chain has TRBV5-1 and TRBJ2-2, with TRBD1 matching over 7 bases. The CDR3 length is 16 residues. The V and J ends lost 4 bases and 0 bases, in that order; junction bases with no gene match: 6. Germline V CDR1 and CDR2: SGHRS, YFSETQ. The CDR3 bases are TGCGCCAGCAGCGAGTGGGACAGCTCGAACACCGGGGAGCTGTTTTTT. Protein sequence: CASSEWDSSNTGELFF.

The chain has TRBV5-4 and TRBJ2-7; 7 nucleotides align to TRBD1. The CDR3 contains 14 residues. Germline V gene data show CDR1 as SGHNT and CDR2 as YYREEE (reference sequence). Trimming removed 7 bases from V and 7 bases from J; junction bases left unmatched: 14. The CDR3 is CASRPTGFTGEQYF. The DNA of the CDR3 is TGTGCCAGCCGACCGACAGGGTTCACGGGTGAGCAGTACTTC.

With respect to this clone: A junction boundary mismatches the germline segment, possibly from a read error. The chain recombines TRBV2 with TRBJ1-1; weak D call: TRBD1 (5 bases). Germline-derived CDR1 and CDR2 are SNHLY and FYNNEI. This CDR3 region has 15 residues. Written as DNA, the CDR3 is TGTGCCAGCAGTGCCATCGGGACGCCGAACAGTGAAGCTTTCTTT. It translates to CASSAIGTPNSEAFF.

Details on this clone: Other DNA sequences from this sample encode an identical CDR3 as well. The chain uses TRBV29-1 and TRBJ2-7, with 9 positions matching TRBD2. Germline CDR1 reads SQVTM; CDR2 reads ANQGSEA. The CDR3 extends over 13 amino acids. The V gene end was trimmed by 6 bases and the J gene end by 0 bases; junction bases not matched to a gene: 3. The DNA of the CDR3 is TGCAGCGTAGCGGGAGGCTCCTCCTACGAGCAGTACTTC. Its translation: CSVAGGSSYEQYF.

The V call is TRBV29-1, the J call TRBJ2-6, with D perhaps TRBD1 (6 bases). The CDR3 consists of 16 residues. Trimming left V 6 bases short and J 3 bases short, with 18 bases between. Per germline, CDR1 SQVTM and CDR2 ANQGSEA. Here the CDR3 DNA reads TGCAGCGTAGACAGGTGGGCCACTTATGGGGCCAACGTCCTGACTTTC. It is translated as CSVDRWATYGANVLTF. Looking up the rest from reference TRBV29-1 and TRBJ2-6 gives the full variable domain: SAVISQKPSRDICQRGTSLTIQCQVDSQVTMMFWYRQQPGQSLTLIATANQGSEATYESGFVIDKFPISRPNLTFSTLTVSNMSPEDSSIYLCSVDRWATYGANVLTFGAGSRLTVL.

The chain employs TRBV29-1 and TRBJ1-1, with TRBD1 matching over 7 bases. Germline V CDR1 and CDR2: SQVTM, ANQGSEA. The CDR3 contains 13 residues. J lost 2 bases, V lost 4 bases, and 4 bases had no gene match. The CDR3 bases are TGCAGCGTTGTAGGACAGGATAACACTGAAGCTTTCTTT. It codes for CSVVGQDNTEAFF.